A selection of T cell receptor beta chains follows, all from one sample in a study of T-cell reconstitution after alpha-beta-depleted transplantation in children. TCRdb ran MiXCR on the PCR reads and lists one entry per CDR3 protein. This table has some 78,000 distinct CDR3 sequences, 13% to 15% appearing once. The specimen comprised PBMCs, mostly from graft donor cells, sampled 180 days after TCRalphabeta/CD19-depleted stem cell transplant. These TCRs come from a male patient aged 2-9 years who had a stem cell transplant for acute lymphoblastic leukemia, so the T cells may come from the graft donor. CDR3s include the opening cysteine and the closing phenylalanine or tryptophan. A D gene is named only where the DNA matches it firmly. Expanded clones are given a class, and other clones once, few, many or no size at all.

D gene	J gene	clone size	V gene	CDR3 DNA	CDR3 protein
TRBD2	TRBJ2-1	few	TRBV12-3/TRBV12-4	TGTGCCAGCAGCAGACTAGCGGGGGGGCCCCATGAGCAGTTCTTC	CASSRLAGGPHEQFF
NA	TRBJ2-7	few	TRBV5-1	TGCGCCAGCAGCTTGGCGGGGATGAGGATCTACGAGCAGTACTTC	CASSLAGMRIYEQYF
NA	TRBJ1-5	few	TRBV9	TGTGCCAGCAGCGTAGGGGTGGGCAATCAGCCCCAGCATTTT	CASSVGVGNQPQHF
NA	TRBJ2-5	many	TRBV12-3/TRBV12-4	TGTGCCACCTCCTTAGCAGGGTATCAAGAGACCCAGTACTTC	CATSLAGYQETQYF
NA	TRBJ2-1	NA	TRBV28	TGTGCCAGCAGCCCCAGAAGGGATGAGCAGTTCTTC	CASSPRRDEQFF
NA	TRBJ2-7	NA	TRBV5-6	TGTGCCAGCAGCTTGGGCAGGATCCCTTACGAGCAGTACTTC	CASSLGRIPYEQYF
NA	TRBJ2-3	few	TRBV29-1	TGCAGCGTTGGAGGGGGTCGCACAGATACGCAGTATTTT	CSVGGGRTDTQYF
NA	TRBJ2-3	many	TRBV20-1	TGCAGTGCTACCGATGAGCCGTTCACAGATACGCAGTATTTT	CSATDEPFTDTQYF
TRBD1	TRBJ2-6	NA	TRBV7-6	TGTGCCAGCAGCTTTACAACCGGGACAGGGACTGGGGCCAACGTCCTGACTTTC	CASSFTTGTGTGANVLTF
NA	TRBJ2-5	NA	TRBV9	TGTGCCAGCAGCGTCCGGTACCAAGAGACCCAGTACTTC	CASSVRYQETQYF
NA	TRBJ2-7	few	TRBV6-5	TGTGCCAGCAGTTACCCGGGGTACGAGCAGTACTTC	CASSYPGYEQYF
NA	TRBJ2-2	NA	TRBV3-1	TGTGCCAGCAGCCAAGGACTGAGGGCCGGGGAGCTGTTTTTT	CASSQGLRAGELFF
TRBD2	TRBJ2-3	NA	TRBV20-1	TGCAGTGCTCCGACTAGCGGGTACACAGATACGCAGTATTTT	CSAPTSGYTDTQYF
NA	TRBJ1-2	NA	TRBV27	TGTGCCAGCAGTCCCAGGGGCAGGGGTAATGGCTACACCTTC	CASSPRGRGNGYTF
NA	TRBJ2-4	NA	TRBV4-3	TGCGCCAGCAGCCAAGATCGCGTGGGGCATGGCATTCAGTACTTC	CASSQDRVGHGIQYF
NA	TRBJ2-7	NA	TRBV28	TGTGCCAGCCCCTCACGGGACATTTCCTACGAGCAGTACTTC	CASPSRDISYEQYF